This T cell receptor beta chain was recovered during a study of shared clonotypes between healthy human individuals. Looking at the study overall: Each donor's CD4 naive and CD4 memory cells filled three plates apiece, CD8 naive two, and CD8 memory one.

The method was immunoSEQ multiplex PCR; TCRdb's version includes in-frame clones alone and lacks a portion of them. Found here are around 700,000 clones, around four fifths of them singletons; the top ten hold around 1.8%. The CDR3 extends over 13 amino acids. Trimming shortened V by 0 bases and J by 9 bases, and 9 bases separated the two germline ends. The germline V gene encodes CDR1 ENHRY and CDR2 SYGVKD. The rearrangement links TRBV10-3 to TRBJ2-1; D not resolved. Source material: memory CD4+ T cells sorted from blood. Subset here: CD45RA-negative fraction. The TCR originated in a woman in her twenties or thirties in good health. The CDR3, as DNA: TGTGCCATCAGTGAGTCTGGAGATGCTGAGCAGTTCTTC. Amino acids: CAISESGDAEQFF.